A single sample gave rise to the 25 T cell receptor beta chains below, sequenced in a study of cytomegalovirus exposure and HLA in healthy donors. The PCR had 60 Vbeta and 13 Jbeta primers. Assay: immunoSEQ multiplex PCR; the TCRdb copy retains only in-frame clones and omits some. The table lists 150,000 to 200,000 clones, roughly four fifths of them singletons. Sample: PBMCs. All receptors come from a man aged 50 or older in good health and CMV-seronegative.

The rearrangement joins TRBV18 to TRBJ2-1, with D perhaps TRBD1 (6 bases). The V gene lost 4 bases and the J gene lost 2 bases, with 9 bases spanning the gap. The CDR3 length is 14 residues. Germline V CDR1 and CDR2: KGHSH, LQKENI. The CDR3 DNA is TGTGCCAGCTCACGACAGGACACCTACAATGAGCAGTTCTTC. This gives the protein CASSRQDTYNEQFF.

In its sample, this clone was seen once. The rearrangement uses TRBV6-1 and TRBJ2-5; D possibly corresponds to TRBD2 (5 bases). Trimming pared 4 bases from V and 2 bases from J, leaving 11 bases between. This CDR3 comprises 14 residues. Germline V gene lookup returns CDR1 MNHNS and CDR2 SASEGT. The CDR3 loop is CASSASTRQETQYF. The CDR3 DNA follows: TGTGCCAGCAGTGCGAGTACTAGGCAAGAGACCCAGTACTTC.

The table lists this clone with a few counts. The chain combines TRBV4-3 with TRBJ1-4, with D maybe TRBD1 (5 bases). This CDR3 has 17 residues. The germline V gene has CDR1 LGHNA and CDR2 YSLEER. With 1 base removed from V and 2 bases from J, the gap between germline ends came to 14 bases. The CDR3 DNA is TGCGCCAGCAGCCAAGGTGCAGGGCTAGCGACTAATGAAAAACTGTTTTTT. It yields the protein CASSQGAGLATNEKLFF.

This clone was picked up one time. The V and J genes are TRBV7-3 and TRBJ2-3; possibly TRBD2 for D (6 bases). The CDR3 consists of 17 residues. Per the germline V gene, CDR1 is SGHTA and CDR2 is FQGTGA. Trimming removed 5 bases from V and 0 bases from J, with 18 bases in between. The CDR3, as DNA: TGTGCCAGCAGCCCCCTGGCCCGGGGGACTAGCACAGATACGCAGTATTTT. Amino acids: CASSPLARGTSTDTQYF.

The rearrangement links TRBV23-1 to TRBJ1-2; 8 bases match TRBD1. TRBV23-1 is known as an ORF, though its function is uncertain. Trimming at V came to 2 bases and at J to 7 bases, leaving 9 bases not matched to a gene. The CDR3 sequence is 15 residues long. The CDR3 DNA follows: TGCGCCAGCAGTCAAGTCGCCAGGGGGCACGGTGGCTACACCTTC. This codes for CASSQVARGHGGYTF.

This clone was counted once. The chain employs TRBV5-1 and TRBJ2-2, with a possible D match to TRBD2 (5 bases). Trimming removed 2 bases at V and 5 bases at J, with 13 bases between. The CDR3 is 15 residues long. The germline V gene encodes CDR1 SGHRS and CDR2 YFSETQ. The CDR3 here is CASSFGGVGTGELFF. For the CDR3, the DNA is TGCGCCAGCAGCTTTGGAGGCGTCGGGACCGGGGAGCTGTTTTTT.

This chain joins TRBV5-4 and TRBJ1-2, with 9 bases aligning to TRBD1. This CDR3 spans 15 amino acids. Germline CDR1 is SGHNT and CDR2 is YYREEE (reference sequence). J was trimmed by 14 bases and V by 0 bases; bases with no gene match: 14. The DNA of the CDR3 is TGTGCCAGCAGCTTGGTGGTTCGGACAGGGGCCCCCATAACCTTC. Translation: CASSLVVRTGAPITF.

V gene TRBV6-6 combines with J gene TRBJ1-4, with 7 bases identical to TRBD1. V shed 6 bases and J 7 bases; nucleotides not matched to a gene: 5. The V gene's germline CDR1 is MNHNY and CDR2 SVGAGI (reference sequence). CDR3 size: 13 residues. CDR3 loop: CASSEGGSEKLFF. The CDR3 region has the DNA TGTGCCAGCAGCGAAGGGGGCAGTGAAAAACTGTTTTTT.

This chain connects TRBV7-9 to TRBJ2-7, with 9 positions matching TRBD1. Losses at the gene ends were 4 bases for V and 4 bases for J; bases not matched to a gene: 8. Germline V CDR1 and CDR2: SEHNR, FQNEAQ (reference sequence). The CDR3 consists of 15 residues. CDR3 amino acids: CASSSATGGAYEQYF. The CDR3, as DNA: TGTGCCAGCAGCTCCGCGACAGGGGGAGCTTACGAGCAGTACTTC.

Here the CDR3 reads CASSPLRSYEQYF. CDR3 DNA: TGTGCCAGCAGCCCGTTGAGGTCCTACGAGCAGTACTTC. The chain couples TRBV11-3 to TRBJ2-7; D remains unclear. Germline V lookup: CDR1 SGHNT, CDR2 YENEEA. With 5 bases removed from V and 1 base from J, the gap between germline ends came to 9 bases. The CDR3 sequence is 13 residues long.

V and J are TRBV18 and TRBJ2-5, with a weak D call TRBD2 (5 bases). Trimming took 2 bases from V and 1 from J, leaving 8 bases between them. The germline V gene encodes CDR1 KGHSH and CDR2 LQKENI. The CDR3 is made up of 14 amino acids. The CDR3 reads CASSPGGSQETQYF. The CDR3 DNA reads TGTGCCAGCTCACCAGGCGGGTCCCAAGAGACCCAGTACTTC.

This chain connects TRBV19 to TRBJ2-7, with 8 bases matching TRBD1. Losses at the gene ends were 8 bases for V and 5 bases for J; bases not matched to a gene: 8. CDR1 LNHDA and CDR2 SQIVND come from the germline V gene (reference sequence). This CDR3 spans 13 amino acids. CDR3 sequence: CASLLRGLNEQYF. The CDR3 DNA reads TGTGCCAGTCTTCTCAGGGGGCTGAACGAGCAGTACTTC.

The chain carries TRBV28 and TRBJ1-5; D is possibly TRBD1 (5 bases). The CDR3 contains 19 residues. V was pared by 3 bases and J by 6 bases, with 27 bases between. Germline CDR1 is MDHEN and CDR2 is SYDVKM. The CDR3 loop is CASSFRPWTLVDRGQPQHF. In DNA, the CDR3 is TGTGCCAGCAGTTTTCGCCCCTGGACACTTGTGGACCGCGGTCAGCCCCAGCATTTT. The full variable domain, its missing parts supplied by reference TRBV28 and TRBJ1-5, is DVKVTQSSRYLVKRTGEKVFLECVQDMDHENMFWYRQDPGLGLRLIYFSYDVKMKEKGDIPEGYSVSREKKERFSLILESASTNQTSMYLCASSFRPWTLVDRGQPQHFGDGTRLSIL.

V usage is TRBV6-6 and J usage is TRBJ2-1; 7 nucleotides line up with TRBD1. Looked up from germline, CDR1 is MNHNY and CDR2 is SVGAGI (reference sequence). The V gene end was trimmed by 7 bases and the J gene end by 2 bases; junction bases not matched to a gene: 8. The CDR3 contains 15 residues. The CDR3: CASIQRQGPYNEQFF. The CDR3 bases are TGTGCCAGCATCCAGAGACAGGGTCCCTACAATGAGCAGTTCTTC.

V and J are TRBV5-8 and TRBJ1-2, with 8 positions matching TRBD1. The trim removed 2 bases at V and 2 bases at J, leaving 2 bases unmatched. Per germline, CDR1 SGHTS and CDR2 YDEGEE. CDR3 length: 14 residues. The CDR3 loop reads CASSFAGGNYGYTF. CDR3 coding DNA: TGTGCCAGCAGCTTTGCAGGGGGCAACTATGGCTACACCTTC.

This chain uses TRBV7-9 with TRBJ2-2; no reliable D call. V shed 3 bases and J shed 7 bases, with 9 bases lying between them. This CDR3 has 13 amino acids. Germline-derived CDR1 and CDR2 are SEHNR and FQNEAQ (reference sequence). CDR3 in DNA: TGTGCCAGCAGCTTGAGTCAGGACGGGGAGCTGTTTTTT. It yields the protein CASSLSQDGELFF.

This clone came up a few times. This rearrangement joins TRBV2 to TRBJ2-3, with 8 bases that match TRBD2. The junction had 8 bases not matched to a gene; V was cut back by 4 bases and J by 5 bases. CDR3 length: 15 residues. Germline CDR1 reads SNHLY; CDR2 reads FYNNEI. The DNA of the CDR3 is TGTGCCAGCAGTGGGGGCGGGGGGATGGTAGATACGCAGTATTTT. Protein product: CASSGGGGMVDTQYF.

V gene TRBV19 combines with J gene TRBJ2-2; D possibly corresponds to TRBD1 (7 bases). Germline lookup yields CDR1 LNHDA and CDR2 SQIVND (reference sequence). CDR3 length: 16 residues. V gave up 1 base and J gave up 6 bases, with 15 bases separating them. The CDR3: CASSIGRGLGPGELFF. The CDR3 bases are TGTGCCAGTAGTATAGGGAGGGGGCTAGGTCCCGGGGAGCTGTTTTTT. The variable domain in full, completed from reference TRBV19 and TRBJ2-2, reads DGGITQSPKYLFRKEGQNVTLSCEQNLNHDAMYWYRQDPGQGLRLIYYSQIVNDFQKGDIAEGYSVSREKKESFPLTVTSAQKNPTAFYLCASSIGRGLGPGELFFGEGSRLTVL.

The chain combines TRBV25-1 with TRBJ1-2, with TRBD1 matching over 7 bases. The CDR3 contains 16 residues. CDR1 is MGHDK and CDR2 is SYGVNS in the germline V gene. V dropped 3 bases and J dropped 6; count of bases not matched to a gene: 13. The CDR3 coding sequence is TGTGCCAGCAGTGATAAGGGGGCGAATCTGGTTGATGGCTACACCTTC. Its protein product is CASSDKGANLVDGYTF.

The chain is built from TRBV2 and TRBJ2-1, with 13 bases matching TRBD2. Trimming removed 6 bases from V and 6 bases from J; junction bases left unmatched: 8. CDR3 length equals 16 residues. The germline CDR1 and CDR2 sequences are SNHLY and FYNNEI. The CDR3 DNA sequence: TGTGCCAGCAGCTCACTAGCGGGGGGGCCGCGCAATGAGCAGTTCTTC. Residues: CASSSLAGGPRNEQFF.

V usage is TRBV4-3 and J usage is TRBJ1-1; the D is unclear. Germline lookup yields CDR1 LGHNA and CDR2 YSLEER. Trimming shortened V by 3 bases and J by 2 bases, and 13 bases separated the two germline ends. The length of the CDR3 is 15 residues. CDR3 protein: CASSHQHRTNTEAFF. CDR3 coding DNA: TGCGCCAGCAGCCACCAACACAGAACTAACACTGAAGCTTTCTTT.

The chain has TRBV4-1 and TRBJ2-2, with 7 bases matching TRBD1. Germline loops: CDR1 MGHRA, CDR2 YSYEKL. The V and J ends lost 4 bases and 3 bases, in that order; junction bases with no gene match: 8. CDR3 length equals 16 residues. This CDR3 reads CASSRLGQTYTGELFF. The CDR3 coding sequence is TGCGCCAGCAGCCGTTTGGGACAGACGTACACCGGGGAGCTGTTTTTT.

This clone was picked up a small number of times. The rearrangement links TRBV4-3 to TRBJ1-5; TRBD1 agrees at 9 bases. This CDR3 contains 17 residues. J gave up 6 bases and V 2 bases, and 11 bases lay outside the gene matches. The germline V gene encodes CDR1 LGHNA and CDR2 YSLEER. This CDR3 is CASSQSFDRGKRQPQHF. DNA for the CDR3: TGCGCCAGCAGCCAATCCTTTGACAGGGGGAAGCGTCAGCCCCAGCATTTT.

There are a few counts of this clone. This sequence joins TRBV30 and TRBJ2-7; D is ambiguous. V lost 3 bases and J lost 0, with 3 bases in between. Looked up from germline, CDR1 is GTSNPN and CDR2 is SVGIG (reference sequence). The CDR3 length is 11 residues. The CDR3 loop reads CAWSGSYEQYF. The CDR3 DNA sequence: TGTGCCTGGAGCGGCTCCTACGAGCAGTACTTC.

In DNA, the CDR3 is TGTGCCAGTAGTATAGATACGAGCCGCCGGGAGCAGTTCTTC. Translated: CASSIDTSRREQFF. The chain combines TRBV19 with TRBJ2-1; D is unresolved. This CDR3 has 14 amino acids. Looked up from germline, CDR1 is LNHDA and CDR2 is SQIVND (reference sequence). Trimming removed 0 bases from V and 10 bases from J, with 13 bases in between.